The T cell receptor (beta chain) under discussion was sequenced for a study of beta chain features in type 1 diabetes. Across the whole study: On cell yields, gender and age, patients and healthy donors were similar.

Expressed TCRB transcripts were sequenced after all isolated RNA was converted to cDNA. The data were produced by immunoSEQ multiplex PCR, yet TCRdb's version contains in-frame clones alone and is incomplete. This sample yields 400,000 to 550,000 clones, of which about 10% are seen a single time; 0.035% to 0.05% belongs to the top ten. V was pared by 11 bases and J by 4 bases, with 8 bases of the junction left unmatched. Germline lookup yields CDR1 SNHLY and CDR2 FYNNEI. The CDR3 consists of 14 residues. The rearrangement links TRBV2 to TRBJ2-2; 9 bases match TRBD1. The sequence derives from a woman aged 18-35 years in good health. The sample consisted of naive CD4+ T cells from blood. For the CDR3, the DNA is TGTGCCGGCGATAGGACAGGGGTCACCGGGGAGCTGTTTTTT. Translating it yields CAGDRTGVTGELFF.